These 29 T cell receptor beta chains were sequenced from one sample in a study of T cell repertoires in cytomegalovirus infection. Via MiXCR, TCRdb re-called the reads, giving one row per CDR3 protein. The sample shows about 900,000 distinct CDR3 sequences, around 32% of them seen only once. Their specific antigens are unknown. The source was cultured CD8+ T cells from PBMCs, collected from culture after CMV antigen stimulation. The receptor source for this set is a human donor in good health (CMV status not recorded). Some clones in this sample may be carry-over from other donors' samples.

This clonotype came up a few times. V usage is TRBV4-1 and J usage is TRBJ1-1, with D possibly TRBD1 on 6 matching bases. Trimming took off 0 bases at V and 1 base at J, with 12 bases between the two ends. Germline CDR1 reads MGHRA; CDR2 reads YSYEKL. The CDR3 totals 16 residues. CDR3 sequence (DNA): TGCGCCAGCAGCCAAGATCGGACAGCCTCGAACACTGAAGCTTTCTTT. It codes for CASSQDRTASNTEAFF.

The chain employs TRBV19 and TRBJ1-1; D might be TRBD1 (6 bases). This CDR3 is 14 amino acids long. Germline assignment: CDR1 LNHDA and CDR2 SQIVND (reference sequence). Trimming shortened V by 1 base and J by 10 bases, and 16 bases separated the two germline ends. The CDR3 DNA sequence: TGTGCCAGTAGTATAGTTGCAGGGGATGTAGCAGCTTTCTTT. It yields the protein CASSIVAGDVAAFF.

The chain is built from TRBV4-3 and TRBJ2-3; TRBD2 is a possible D gene (6 bases). Germline CDR1 is LGHNA and CDR2 is YSLEER. The V end lost 2 bases, the J end lost 2 bases, and 14 bases lay between the germline ends. This CDR3 has 16 residues. CDR3 amino acids: CASSQTPGLTTDTQYF. The CDR3 bases are TGCGCCAGCAGCCAAACACCGGGACTCACCACAGATACGCAGTATTTT.

The rearrangement joins TRBV7-9 to TRBJ1-1; D perhaps matches TRBD1 (6 bases). From germline, CDR1 is SEHNR and CDR2 FQNEAQ (reference sequence). This CDR3 contains 15 residues. V dropped 1 base and J dropped 3 bases, with 12 bases sitting between them. DNA of the CDR3: TGTGCCAGCAGCTTAGAGGGGGGCTGGGACACTGAAGCTTTCTTT. This sequence encodes CASSLEGGWDTEAFF.

V and J are TRBV5-1 and TRBJ2-3, with 8 bases that match TRBD1. There are 15 residues in the CDR3. Germline-derived CDR1 and CDR2 are SGHRS and YFSETQ. J gave up 3 bases and V 3 bases, and 6 bases lay outside the gene matches. The CDR3 nucleotides read TGCGCCAGCAGCTGGGACACAGGGGGGACAGATACGCAGTATTTT. The encoded protein is CASSWDTGGTDTQYF.

On this clonotype itself: This may be a read error: a much more frequent sequence differs by one nucleotide. This chain links TRBV7-2 with TRBJ1-2; the D gene is possibly TRBD1 (5 bases). CDR3 length equals 13 residues. CDR1 and CDR2 from the germline V gene are SGHTA and FQGNSA. The CDR3 sequence is CANSWLGGEGYTF. DNA for the CDR3: TGTGCCAACAGCTGGCTCGGGGGGGAAGGCTACACCTTC.

The V call is TRBV6-5, the J call TRBJ1-1, with D perhaps TRBD1 (5 bases). V lost 0 bases to trimming and J lost 0 bases, with 11 bases between them. CDR3 size: 16 residues. CDR1 is MNHEY, CDR2 SVGAGI, per germline. The CDR3: CASSYSPGRMNTEAFF. The DNA for the CDR3 is TGTGCCAGCAGTTACTCTCCGGGGCGGATGAACACTGAAGCTTTCTTT.

A few counts support this clonotype. The V gene is TRBV27, the J gene TRBJ2-5, with D unclear. Germline values: CDR1 MNHEY, CDR2 SMNVEV (reference sequence). The CDR3 is 15 amino acids. V lost 5 bases and J 5 bases, leaving 18 bases between the germline ends. CDR3 amino acids: CASSPIRALGETQYF. The CDR3 region has the DNA TGTGCCAGCAGTCCCATTCGGGCCTTAGGGGAGACCCAGTACTTC.

The chain uses TRBV15 and TRBJ2-1; D is uncertain. Trimming pared 0 bases from V and 8 bases from J, leaving 11 bases between. The germline V gene encodes CDR1 LNHNV and CDR2 YYDKDF (reference sequence). This CDR3 region has 14 residues. Here the CDR3 DNA reads TGTGCCACCAGCAGAGACAGCGACTTTGATGAGCAGTTCTTC. It codes for CATSRDSDFDEQFF.

This clonotype was picked up a small number of times. The chain couples TRBV15 to TRBJ1-5; perhaps TRBD1 as D (6 bases). CDR3 size: 15 residues. Germline-derived CDR1 and CDR2 are LNHNV and YYDKDF (reference sequence). Trimming took off 5 bases at V and 0 bases at J, with 11 bases between the two ends. This chain's CDR3 is CATSGRDNSNQPQHF. CDR3 coding DNA: TGTGCCACCAGCGGGAGGGACAATAGCAATCAGCCCCAGCATTTT.

This rearrangement joins TRBV29-1 to TRBJ1-2; D not certain. The V gene's germline CDR1 is SQVTM and CDR2 ANQGSEA. The germline V and J ends were trimmed by 3 bases and 3 bases, with 14 bases remaining between them. The CDR3 loop spans 14 amino acids. The chain's CDR3 is CSVEETYGHYGYTF. CDR3 DNA: TGCAGCGTTGAGGAGACTTATGGACACTATGGCTACACCTTC.

This clonotype was counted a few times. CDR3 nucleotides: TGTGCCACCAGCCAGACAGCTAGCAATCAGCCCCAGCATTTT. This encodes CATSQTASNQPQHF. V gene TRBV15 combines with J gene TRBJ1-5; D may be TRBD1 (5 bases). The CDR3 consists of 14 residues. Trimming removed 5 bases from V and 0 bases from J, with 8 bases in between. The germline gives CDR1 LNHNV, CDR2 YYDKDF (reference sequence).

The chain joins TRBV27 to TRBJ2-5; TRBD2 might be the D (5 bases). The CDR3 runs to 13 residues. Trimming stripped 5 bases from V and 4 bases from J, with 11 bases between. CDR1 and CDR2 (germline): MNHEY, SMNVEV (reference sequence). CDR3 nucleotides: TGTGCCAGCAGTGCGGACTTCAGAGAGACCCAGTACTTC. It encodes CASSADFRETQYF.

The rearrangement links TRBV7-9 to TRBJ1-5; D remains unclear. The CDR3 runs 14 residues. Germline V CDR1 and CDR2: SEHNR, FQNEAQ (reference sequence). The V end was cut by 0 bases, the J end by 7 bases, with 10 bases between. DNA for the CDR3: TGTGCCAGCAGCTTAGCAAGTGAGGGACAGCCCCAGCATTTT. Its translation is CASSLASEGQPQHF.

The V gene is TRBV2, the J gene TRBJ2-5; D is possibly TRBD2 (7 bases). V dropped 11 bases and J dropped 5 bases, with 21 bases sitting between them. CDR1 is SNHLY and CDR2 is FYNNEI in the germline V gene. The CDR3 runs to 14 residues. In DNA form, the CDR3 reads TGTGCCTCTACCTCTGGGGGGGGCCAGGAGACCCAGTACTTC. Its translation: CASTSGGGQETQYF.

This clonotype was seen a handful of times. The V and J genes are TRBV29-1 and TRBJ2-3; D may be TRBD1 (5 bases). The CDR3 is 19 amino acids. Trimming took off 0 bases at V and 5 bases at J, with 27 bases between the two ends. Germline assignment: CDR1 SQVTM and CDR2 ANQGSEA. CDR3 DNA: TGCAGCGTTGAAGATCAGGCGGACATAAACCCGACAGCACGAGATACGCAGTATTTT. Its translation: CSVEDQADINPTARDTQYF.

This clonotype was counted ten times or more. CDR3 DNA sequence: TGTGCCAGCAGTGAAATCTTGTGGGTACAGGGTGCCGAGCAGTACTTC. It specifies CASSEILWVQGAEQYF. This rearrangement joins TRBV6-1 to TRBJ2-7, with D possibly being TRBD1 (6 bases). The CDR3 extends over 16 amino acids. Germline CDR1 is MNHNS and CDR2 is SASEGT. Trimming left V 2 bases short and J 6 bases short, with 20 bases between.

This rearrangement joins TRBV20-1 to TRBJ1-3; D gene unclear. This CDR3 spans 14 amino acids. V was cut by 0 bases and J by 1 base, with 7 bases left in between. The germline gives CDR1 DFQATT, CDR2 SNEGSKA (reference sequence). The DNA for the CDR3 is TGCAGTGCTAGAGATAAGCAGTCTGGAAACACCATATATTTT. Protein product: CSARDKQSGNTIYF.

Remarks on this clonotype: One junction end disagrees with the germline gene, perhaps due to a read error. The V gene is TRBV7-7, the J gene TRBJ2-5, with 10 bases identical to TRBD2. This CDR3 contains 14 residues. The V gene's germline CDR1 is SSHAT and CDR2 FNYEAQ (reference sequence). The DNA of the CDR3 is TGTGCTAGCAGCTTGGAGTCTAGCGGGGGGACCCAGTACTTC. Protein: CASSLESSGGTQYF.

The chain combines TRBV27 with TRBJ2-7; D call uncertain. Between the trimmed V and J ends, which lost 6 bases and 6 bases, there was a span of 15 bases. CDR1 and CDR2 from the germline V gene are MNHEY and SMNVEV (reference sequence). This CDR3 contains 13 residues. CDR3 in DNA: TGTGCCAGCAGCATCCGGGTCGAGAGCGAGCAGTACTTC. Its protein is CASSIRVESEQYF.

The chain employs TRBV7-9 and TRBJ2-3; 13 bases are shared with TRBD2. Losses at the gene ends were 5 bases for V and 6 bases for J; bases not matched to a gene: 8. This CDR3 region has 16 residues. Germline V gene lookup returns CDR1 SEHNR and CDR2 FQNEAQ (reference sequence). This chain's CDR3 is CASSPRTSGGVDTQYF. DNA of the CDR3: TGTGCCAGCAGCCCTCGGACTAGCGGGGGCGTGGATACGCAGTATTTT.

This clonotype showed up just a few times. The rearrangement joins TRBV5-4 to TRBJ2-1, with TRBD2 identical over 8 bases. CDR1 is SGHNT, CDR2 YYREEE, per germline (reference sequence). Trimming at V came to 4 bases and at J to 1 base, leaving 10 bases not matched to a gene. This CDR3 comprises 17 residues. DNA of the CDR3: TGTGCCAGCAGCCCTCCGGGGGGGCCGAAGTCCTACAATGAGCAGTTCTTC. Its translation: CASSPPGGPKSYNEQFF.

In the case of this clonotype: The final CDR3 position lacks the conserved phenylalanine or tryptophan, pointing to a likely read error. The chain joins TRBV19 to TRBJ2-5, with D tentatively TRBD2 (6 bases). Germline values: CDR1 LNHDA, CDR2 SQIVND (reference sequence). V was trimmed by 5 bases and J by 1 base, leaving 17 bases between them. The CDR3 totals 16 residues. The CDR3 loop reads CASSSLDYLAQETQYV. The CDR3, as DNA: TGTGCCAGTAGTTCTTTGGACTACCTGGCCCAAGAGACCCAGTACGTC.

This clonotype was seen only a few times. This chain joins TRBV7-9 and TRBJ2-1, with D possibly being TRBD1 (5 bases). Germline lookup yields CDR1 SEHNR and CDR2 FQNEAQ (reference sequence). Trimming removed 7 bases from V and 4 bases from J, with 17 bases in between. This CDR3 is built from 15 residues. CDR3 nucleotide sequence: TGTGCCAGCACTTTGGGGCAGATCAGATACAATGAGCAGTTCTTC. Translation: CASTLGQIRYNEQFF.

This clonotype was observed a few times. The chain has TRBV12-3 or TRBV12-4 and TRBJ2-1, with 7 bases lining up with TRBD2. J lost 4 bases, V lost 5 bases, and 11 bases had no gene match. The CDR3 spans 16 residues. The CDR3 region is CASSRTSGDNYNEQFF. Here the CDR3 DNA reads TGTGCCAGCAGTCGGACTAGTGGGGATAATTACAATGAGCAGTTCTTC.

The genes are TRBV7-6 and TRBJ2-5, with 9 bases aligning to TRBD1. V shed 7 bases and J 4 bases; nucleotides not matched to a gene: 7. CDR3 size: 14 residues. Germline-derived CDR1 and CDR2 are SGHVS and FNYEAQ. This CDR3 reads CASTETGGLETQYF. The CDR3 DNA follows: TGTGCCAGCACAGAGACAGGGGGTCTAGAGACCCAGTACTTC.

The chain uses TRBV5-8 and TRBJ2-5; D call uncertain. V lost 0 bases to trimming and J lost 0 bases, with 12 bases between them. The CDR3 contains 16 residues. Germline CDR1 is SGHTS and CDR2 is YDEGEE. Here the CDR3 DNA reads TGTGCCAGCAGCTTGGAACCCCAGGCCAACCAAGAGACCCAGTACTTC. Amino acids: CASSLEPQANQETQYF.

V usage is TRBV20-1 and J usage is TRBJ2-7; D is unclear. Between the trimmed V and J ends, which lost 2 bases and 6 bases, there was a span of 14 bases. The CDR3 has 13 residues. CDR1 and CDR2 (germline): DFQATT, SNEGSKA (reference sequence). The CDR3: CSARPPWAGEQYF. CDR3 DNA sequence: TGCAGTGCTAGACCGCCGTGGGCTGGCGAGCAGTACTTC.

This clonotype turned up a few times. This chain joins TRBV2 and TRBJ1-1, with a possible D match to TRBD1 (6 bases). CDR1 and CDR2 from the germline V gene are SNHLY and FYNNEI. Trimming took off 3 bases at V and 7 bases at J, with 12 bases between the two ends. The CDR3 length is 13 residues. The CDR3 region is CASSEDSRDEAFF. CDR3 sequence (DNA): TGTGCCAGCAGTGAGGACAGCCGAGATGAAGCTTTCTTT.